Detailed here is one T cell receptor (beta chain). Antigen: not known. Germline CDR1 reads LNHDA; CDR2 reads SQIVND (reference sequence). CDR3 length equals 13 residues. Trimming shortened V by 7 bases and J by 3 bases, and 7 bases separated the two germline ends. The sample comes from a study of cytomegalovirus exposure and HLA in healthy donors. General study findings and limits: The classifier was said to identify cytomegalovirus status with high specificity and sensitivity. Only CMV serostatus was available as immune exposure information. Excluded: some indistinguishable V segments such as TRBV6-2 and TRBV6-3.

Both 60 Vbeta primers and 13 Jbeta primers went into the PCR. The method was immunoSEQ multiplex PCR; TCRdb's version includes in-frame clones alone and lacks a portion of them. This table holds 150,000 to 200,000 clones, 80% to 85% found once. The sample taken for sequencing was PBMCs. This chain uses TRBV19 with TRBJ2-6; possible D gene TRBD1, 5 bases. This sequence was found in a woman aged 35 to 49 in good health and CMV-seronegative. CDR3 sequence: CASKGLGANVLTF. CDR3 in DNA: TGTGCCAGTAAGGGGCTTGGGGCCAACGTCCTGACTTTC.